This T cell receptor (beta chain) originates from a study of a mutant IDH1 vaccine in newly diagnosed glioma. The study's findings and limits: There seemed to be no relation between pseudoprogression and changes in top peripheral T cell clonotypes. There were vaccine-induced immune responses in roughly 95% of the patients.

The CDR3 contains 17 residues. The V gene's germline CDR1 is MGHRA and CDR2 YSYEKL. Losses at the gene ends were 2 bases for V and 7 bases for J; bases not matched to a gene: 8. Time point specified: week 47, end of study. The vaccine gave 300 ug of a 20-mer mutant IDH1 peptide subcutaneously per dose. The donor cohort comprised cases of new WHO grade 3 or 4 IDH1-mutant, ATRX-lost astrocytoma. As regards this clone: Its antigen is undetermined.

The assay was immunoSEQ multiplex PCR, and TCRdb's table has in-frame clones only and misses some. The sample lists over 30,000 clones, just under 90% occurring once. The V and J genes are TRBV4-1 and TRBJ1-6, with 10 bases fitting TRBD1. This clonotype was obtained from a woman aged 25 to 39 with glioma. This sample comprised PBMCs, obtained from a glioma patient whose treatment included an IDH1 peptide vaccine. CDR3 loop: CASSQPGTGELNSPLHF. DNA for the CDR3: TGCGCCAGCAGCCAACCCGGGACAGGGGAGTTAAATTCACCCCTCCACTTT.